The rows below give T cell receptor beta chains drawn from one sample of a study of blood T cell repertoires in COVID-19. The method was immunoSEQ multiplex PCR; TCRdb's version includes in-frame clones alone and lacks a portion of them. The table shows about 270,000 clones, with around 90% occurring only once. Specimen: PBMCs or T cells enriched from blood (not recorded which). The receptors stem from a woman aged 50 to 65 who had recovered from COVID-19. CDR3s include the opening cysteine and the closing phenylalanine or tryptophan. The order of the fields is J gene, D gene, V gene, clone size, CDR3 protein, CDR3 DNA. A D gene is named only where the DNA matches it firmly. Not every row has a clone size; where given, it reads once, few, many or a size class.

TRBJ1-3 - TRBV18 - CASSPAVDTIYF TGTGCCAGCTCACCAGCAGTGGACACCATATATTTT
TRBJ1-2 TRBD1 TRBV2 - CASSEEQGHYGYTF TGTGCCAGCAGTGAAGAACAGGGGCACTATGGCTACACCTTC
TRBJ2-2 - TRBV5-1 - CASSLRSTETVAGELFF TGCGCCAGCAGCTTGAGGTCGACTGAGACCGTTGCCGGGGAGCTGTTTTTT
TRBJ2-1 - TRBV6-4 - CASSPPSSALYYNEQFF TGTGCCAGCAGTCCGCCTTCTAGCGCGTTATACTACAATGAGCAGTTCTTC
TRBJ2-5 - TRBV7-7 - CASSPRPKETQYF TGTGCTAGCAGCCCTAGGCCCAAAGAGACCCAGTACTTC
TRBJ2-5 - TRBV10-3 - CATLTGSGQETQYF TGTGCCACATTAACCGGGTCAGGGCAAGAGACCCAGTACTTC
TRBJ2-1 - TRBV7-2 - CASSLGAESSYNEQFF TGTGCCAGCAGCTTAGGAGCGGAAAGCTCCTACAATGAGCAGTTCTTC
TRBJ2-3 TRBD1 TRBV7-8 - CASSLQGANADTQYF TGTGCCAGCAGCCTACAGGGGGCTAACGCAGATACGCAGTATTTT
TRBJ1-4 - TRBV5-1 - CASSIGQTYNEKLFF TGCGCCAGCAGCATAGGACAGACTTATAATGAAAAACTGTTTTTT
TRBJ1-3 - TRBV3-1/TRBV3-2 - CASSQDRGISGNTIYF TGTGCCAGCAGCCAAGATCGGGGGATCTCTGGAAACACCATATATTTT
TRBJ1-5 - TRBV2 few CASTIGGIGNQPQHF TGTGCCAGCACTATAGGAGGCATTGGCAATCAGCCCCAGCATTTT
TRBJ2-7 - TRBV5-1 - CASSLVANSYEQYF TGCGCCAGCAGCTTGGTTGCGAACTCCTACGAGCAGTACTTC
TRBJ1-6 - TRBV28 - CASTWKGQNSPLHF TGTGCCAGTACGTGGAAGGGGCAGAATTCACCCCTCCACTTT
TRBJ1-1 TRBD1 TRBV20-1 once CSAIRDRDAFF TGCAGTGCTATCCGGGACAGGGACGCTTTCTTT
TRBJ1-2 - TRBV5-8 - CASSRGIQKGYTF TGTGCCAGCAGCCGGGGAATACAGAAAGGCTACACCTTC
TRBJ1-5 - TRBV7-8 - CASTDSNNQPQHF TGTGCCAGCACCGACAGCAACAATCAGCCCCAGCATTTT
TRBJ2-5 - TRBV4-2 - CASSQSKETQYF TGTGCCAGCAGCCAGAGTAAAGAGACCCAGTACTTC
TRBJ2-7 - TRBV28 - CATDGGRRHNEQYF TGTGCCACCGATGGGGGCAGGCGACACAACGAGCAGTACTTC
TRBJ1-6 - TRBV19 - CASSEKTGRNSPLHF TGTGCCAGTAGCGAAAAGACAGGCCGTAATTCACCCCTCCACTTT
TRBJ1-3 TRBD1 TRBV7-3 once CASSYDRGPGNTIYF TGTGCCAGCAGCTACGACAGGGGGCCTGGAAACACCATATATTTT
TRBJ2-7 - TRBV21-1 few CASSKAGRGRSYEQYF TGTGCCAGCAGCAAAGCGGGGAGGGGCAGGAGCTACGAGCAGTACTTC
TRBJ1-3 TRBD1 TRBV30 - CAWSPTGMSSGNTIYF TGTGCCTGGAGTCCGACAGGGATGAGCTCTGGAAACACCATATATTTT
TRBJ2-7 - TRBV7-3 - CASSLNSAGPGEQYF TGTGCCAGCAGCTTAAATTCGGCGGGCCCTGGCGAGCAGTACTTC
TRBJ1-5 - TRBV6-5 - CASSGSYRVQPQHF TGTGCCAGCTCGGGGAGCTACAGGGTACAGCCCCAGCATTTT
TRBJ2-7 TRBD2 TRBV27 - CASSTSGSSYEQYF TGTGCCAGCAGTACTAGCGGGAGCTCCTACGAGCAGTACTTC
TRBJ1-2 TRBD1 TRBV19 - CASSHPPTGNYGYTF TGTGCCAGTAGTCATCCCCCGACAGGGAACTATGGCTACACCTTC
TRBJ1-1 TRBD1 TRBV27 once CASSRQTGSLNTEAFF TGTGCCAGCAGCCGTCAGACAGGGTCTCTGAACACTGAAGCTTTCTTT
TRBJ1-2 - TRBV29-1 - CSVEDRAGYTF TGCAGCGTTGAAGACAGGGCTGGCTACACCTTC
TRBJ2-1 TRBD1 TRBV6-2/TRBV6-3 - CASSYTFGTGARDEQFF TGTGCCAGCAGTTACACTTTTGGGACAGGGGCTCGCGATGAGCAGTTCTTC
TRBJ1-1 TRBD1 TRBV28 - CASSLLRGQRAFF TGTGCCAGCAGTTTACTAAGGGGGCAGCGGGCTTTCTTT